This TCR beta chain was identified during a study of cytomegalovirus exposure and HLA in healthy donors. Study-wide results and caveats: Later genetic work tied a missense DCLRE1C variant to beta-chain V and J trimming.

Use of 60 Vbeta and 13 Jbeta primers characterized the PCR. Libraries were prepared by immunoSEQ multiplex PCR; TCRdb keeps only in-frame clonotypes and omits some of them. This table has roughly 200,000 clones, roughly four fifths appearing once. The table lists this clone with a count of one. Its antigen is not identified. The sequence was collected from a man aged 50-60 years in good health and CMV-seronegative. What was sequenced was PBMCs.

The CDR3: CASSPRDRGGSFPDTQYF. The CDR3 nucleotides read TGTGCCAGCAGCCCCCGGGACAGGGGTGGGTCGTTCCCAGATACGCAGTATTTT. The chain combines TRBV7-8 with TRBJ2-3; 10 nucleotides agree with TRBD1. CDR3 size: 18 residues. Germline-derived CDR1 and CDR2 are SGHVS and FQNEAQ. V trimming: 5 bases; J trimming: 4 bases; junction bases outside the gene matches: 15.